This TCR beta chain stems from a study of blood T cell repertoires in COVID-19. Study as a whole: The samples span acute and convalescent COVID-19 from the United States, Italy and Spain.

The CDR3 sequence is 14 residues long. V lost 4 bases and J lost 5, with 15 bases in between. Germline V CDR1 and CDR2: SGHRS, YFSETQ. Sequencing used immunoSEQ multiplex PCR; TCRdb keeps in-frame clones, though not all of them. The sample lists over 200,000 clones, more than 80% seen once, with around 1.3% in the top ten. The sequenced material came from peripheral blood. This sequence was found in a woman aged 25 to 39 with COVID-19, enrolled during active disease. The rearrangement links TRBV5-1 to TRBJ2-5, with D possibly being TRBD2 (6 bases). CDR3 DNA sequence: TGCGCCAGCAGCCCCTTCCAGGCGGGGGAGACCCAGTACTTC. Protein product: CASSPFQAGETQYF.